This TCR beta chain is from a study of siplizumab effects on memory and regulatory T cells. General study results and limits: In the presence of siplizumab, alloreactive sequences traceable to unstimulated CD4+ memory cells were significantly reduced. Proliferating Tregs in siplizumab cultures were never verified as suppressive.

V dropped 0 bases and J dropped 4 bases, with 15 bases sitting between them. CDR3 length: 15 amino acids. Germline V lookup: CDR1 GTSNPN, CDR2 SVGIG (reference sequence). Profiling relied on immunoSEQ multiplex PCR, and the TCRdb table lists in-frame clones only, not all of them. The table shows approximately 56,000 clones, with around 97% occurring only once. Concerning this clone: Its antigen is still unknown.

The TCR sequence derives from a human donor in good health. Sample: naive CD8+ T cells sorted from blood. The chain carries TRBV30 and TRBJ1-2; D is uncertain. CDR3 protein: CAWSVDTVLPYGYTF. The DNA for the CDR3 is TGTGCCTGGAGTGTCGATACAGTTTTACCCTATGGCTACACCTTC.